The 18 T cell receptor beta chains below all came from one sample that was sequenced in a study of cytomegalovirus exposure and HLA in healthy donors. Vbeta (60) and Jbeta (13) primers were used in the PCR. Measured with immunoSEQ multiplex PCR; TCRdb has only the in-frame clones, and not every one. The data contain some 67,000 clones, around three quarters of them singletons. The sequencing sample was made of PBMCs. The receptor source for this set is a man in his fifties or sixties in good health and CMV-seropositive.

The J gene is TRBJ1-4, the V gene TRBV19; D is perhaps TRBD1 (5 bases). The CDR3 runs to 15 residues. The germline gives CDR1 LNHDA, CDR2 SQIVND (reference sequence). Trimming pared 5 bases from V and 5 bases from J, leaving 15 bases between. The CDR3: CASSPTTARNEKLFF. DNA of the CDR3: TGTGCCAGTAGTCCCACGACAGCCCGCAATGAAAAACTGTTTTTT.

V gene TRBV7-9 combines with J gene TRBJ2-3; the D is unclear. V gave up 5 bases and J gave up 2 bases, with 11 bases separating them. This CDR3 has 14 residues. CDR1 and CDR2 from the germline V gene are SEHNR and FQNEAQ (reference sequence). The CDR3 here is CASSPRIYTDTQYF. The CDR3 DNA sequence: TGTGCCAGCAGCCCCAGGATCTACACAGATACGCAGTATTTT.

The CDR3, as DNA: TGTGCCAGCAGTGAAGCGGGCAGCGGGAGGACTGAAGCTTTCTTT. Its protein is CASSEAGSGRTEAFF. The V gene is TRBV6-1, the J gene TRBJ1-1; no definite D call. CDR3 length equals 15 residues. From germline, CDR1 is MNHNS and CDR2 SASEGT. Trimming shortened V by 0 bases and J by 5 bases, and 13 bases separated the two germline ends.

CDR3 loop: CASSQGTGGDEQYF. In nucleotides, the CDR3 is TGCGCCAGCAGCCAAGGGACAGGGGGAGATGAGCAGTACTTC. This chain links TRBV5-1 with TRBJ2-7; TRBD1 matches 11 bases. Trimming removed 4 bases from V and 7 bases from J; junction bases left unmatched: 7. Germline V gene lookup returns CDR1 SGHRS and CDR2 YFSETQ. The CDR3 covers 14 residues. The complete variable domain, with remaining parts taken from reference TRBV5-1 and TRBJ2-7, reads KAGVTQTPRYLIKTRGQQVTLSCSPISGHRSVSWYQQTPGQGLQFLFEYFSETQRNKGNFPGRFSGRQFSNSRSEMNVSTLELGDSALYLCASSQGTGGDEQYFGPGTRLTVT.

The chain uses TRBV6-1 and TRBJ1-2, with D uncertain. The CDR3 covers 10 residues. Trimming took off 7 bases at V and 8 bases at J, with 8 bases between the two ends. Looked up from germline, CDR1 is MNHNS and CDR2 is SASEGT. DNA for the CDR3: TGTGCCAGCAAGTGGCAAGGCTACACCTTC. Amino acid sequence: CASKWQGYTF.

This clone came up once. The sample contains more than one DNA sequence encoding this CDR3. This rearrangement joins TRBV11-3 to TRBJ1-1, with D possibly being TRBD1 (5 bases). CDR3 length: 14 residues. Germline values: CDR1 SGHNT, CDR2 YENEEA. The V end was cut by 6 bases, the J end by 4 bases, with 15 bases between. CDR3 amino acids: CASRLGGGITEAFF. The CDR3 region has the DNA TGTGCCAGCAGGCTTGGGGGAGGAATCACTGAAGCTTTCTTT.

The chain has TRBV19 and TRBJ2-1; possible D gene TRBD2, 7 bases. Germline V gene lookup returns CDR1 LNHDA and CDR2 SQIVND (reference sequence). The CDR3 consists of 13 residues. V was trimmed by 10 bases and J by 7 bases, leaving 17 bases between them. The CDR3 region is CATQEGGLNEQFF. In DNA form, the CDR3 reads TGTGCCACTCAGGAGGGGGGGCTAAATGAGCAGTTCTTC.

The chain uses TRBV7-9 and TRBJ2-1; 9 nucleotides agree with TRBD1. Germline loops: CDR1 SEHNR, CDR2 FQNEAQ (reference sequence). This CDR3 contains 14 residues. Losses at the gene ends were 3 bases for V and 7 bases for J; bases not matched to a gene: 4. CDR3: CASSLGDRVNEQFF. CDR3 nucleotide sequence: TGTGCCAGCAGCTTGGGGGACAGGGTAAATGAGCAGTTCTTC.

There are a few counts of this clone. This sequence joins TRBV7-9 and TRBJ2-5; 10 bases are shared with TRBD2. The J segment lost 7 bases and the V segment lost 5 bases, leaving 10 bases of the junction unmatched. The CDR3 spans 15 residues. Germline assignment: CDR1 SEHNR and CDR2 FQNEAQ (reference sequence). The CDR3 loop reads CASSPSSGSDWTQYF. CDR3 DNA sequence: TGTGCCAGCAGCCCCTCTAGCGGGAGTGACTGGACCCAGTACTTC.

With regard to this clone: One end of the junction varies from germline; a read error may be responsible. The chain employs TRBV7-7 and TRBJ1-5; no clear D gene. The CDR3 runs to 15 residues. Germline CDR1 and CDR2: SSHAT and FNYEAQ (reference sequence). The CDR3 nucleotides read TGTGCTAGCAGCTTAGAAGGAGGTTGGGATCAGCCCCAGCATTTT. Translation gives CASSLEGGWDQPQHF.

The chain is built from TRBV7-2 and TRBJ2-4; maybe TRBD1 (6 bases). Germline V gene lookup returns CDR1 SGHTA and CDR2 FQGNSA. The germline V and J ends were trimmed by 5 bases and 0 bases, with 11 bases remaining between them. CDR3 length: 15 residues. This CDR3 is CASSPGALAKNIQYF. CDR3 coding DNA: TGTGCCAGCAGCCCAGGGGCACTAGCCAAAAACATTCAGTACTTC. The whole variable domain, filled in from reference TRBV7-2 and TRBJ2-4, reads GAGVSQSPSNKVTEKGKDVELRCDPISGHTALYWYRQSLGQGLEFLIYFQGNSAPDKSGLPSDRFSAERTGGSVSTLTIQRTQQEDSAVYLCASSPGALAKNIQYFGAGTRLSVL.

Of note for this clone: The germline gene is not matched at one end of the junction; a read error may be the cause. V is TRBV7-9 and J is TRBJ2-1; 12 positions match TRBD2. This CDR3 is built from 15 residues. Germline CDR1 reads SEHNR; CDR2 reads FQNEAQ (reference sequence). CDR3: CSSSSRLAGDNEQFF. The CDR3 region has the DNA TGTTCCAGCAGCTCTAGACTAGCGGGGGACAATGAGCAGTTCTTC.

This clone was counted once. V is TRBV7-2 and J is TRBJ1-2; the D is unclear. Germline CDR1 is SGHTA and CDR2 is FQGNSA. The length of the CDR3 is 13 residues. With 2 bases removed from V and 4 bases from J, the gap between germline ends came to 8 bases. CDR3: CASSLNRGYGYTF. The CDR3 DNA reads as TGTGCCAGCAGCTTAAATCGCGGCTATGGCTACACCTTC.

The chain couples TRBV5-1 to TRBJ1-2, with TRBD1 matching over 8 bases. Germline CDR1 SGHRS, CDR2 YFSETQ. The CDR3 length is 15 residues. V dropped 3 bases and J dropped 2; count of bases not matched to a gene: 6. The CDR3 nucleotides are TGCGCCAGCAGCTGGGGACAGGACCTGAACTATGGCTACACCTTC. This encodes CASSWGQDLNYGYTF.

The rearrangement uses TRBV11-2 and TRBJ2-7; possibly TRBD2 for D (6 bases). Trimming left V 3 bases short and J 6 bases short, with 15 bases between. Germline lookup yields CDR1 SGHAT and CDR2 FQNNGV. CDR3 size: 14 residues. This CDR3 reads CASSFGGSESEQYF. The CDR3 DNA sequence: TGTGCCAGCAGCTTTGGGGGGTCGGAGAGCGAGCAGTACTTC. The full variable domain, in which reference TRBV11-2 and TRBJ2-7 provide the parts outside the CDR3, is EAGVAQSPRYKIIEKRQSVAFWCNPISGHATLYWYQQILGQGPKLLIQFQNNGVVDDSQLPKDRFSAERLKGVDSTLKIQPAKLEDSAVYLCASSFGGSESEQYFGPGTRLTVT.

This clone appeared once. The chain joins TRBV6-1 to TRBJ2-7; 7 positions match TRBD2. This CDR3 has 14 amino acids. With 1 base clipped from V and 4 bases from J, the junction kept 4 bases outside the gene matches. Germline V lookup: CDR1 MNHNS, CDR2 SASEGT. The CDR3 coding sequence is TGTGCCAGCAGTGAAGAGGGAGGGTTTTACGAGCAGTACTTC. It specifies CASSEEGGFYEQYF.

This clone has just a few counts. The chain joins TRBV7-9 to TRBJ2-7, with 7 bases matching TRBD2. The germline gives CDR1 SEHNR, CDR2 FQNEAQ (reference sequence). The J segment lost 5 bases and the V segment lost 8 bases, leaving 12 bases of the junction unmatched. The CDR3 spans 14 residues. CDR3 bases: TGTGCCAGCCTGGGAGGGCCCTACGCCGACGAGCAGTACTTC. It specifies CASLGGPYADEQYF. The full variable domain, its missing parts supplied by reference TRBV7-9 and TRBJ2-7, is DTGVSQNPRHKITKRGQNVTFRCDPISEHNRLYWYRQTLGQGPEFLTYFQNEAQLEKSRLLSDRFSAERPKGSFSTLEIQRTEQGDSAMYLCASLGGPYADEQYFGPGTRLTVT.

V and J are TRBV7-9 and TRBJ1-1, with D unresolved. The V end lost 3 bases, the J end lost 3 bases, and 8 bases lay between the germline ends. Germline CDR1 and CDR2: SEHNR and FQNEAQ (reference sequence). The CDR3 runs to 13 residues. CDR3 nucleotides: TGTGCCAGCAGCTTTCCCGGGGACACTGAAGCTTTCTTT. As protein: CASSFPGDTEAFF.